The clone carrying this TCR beta chain was counted at least ten times. The sample comes from a study of low-dose radiotherapy and immunotherapy resistance in tumors. Across the whole study: Cohort 2, a group dosed every two weeks at 1 Gy per fraction, received 13 Gy in total over 26 weeks. Intravenous ipilimumab 1 mg/kg every six weeks was given with nivolumab 240 mg every two weeks. Every two weeks, cyclophosphamide 200 mg/m2 was infused one day before radiation plus immunotherapy.

Time point indicated: after trial treatment. As to treatment: LDRT plus nivolumab, ipilimumab, low-dose cyclophosphamide and aspirin (RACIN trial). Donors were dosed with nivolumab and ipilimumab; they also received aspirin, low-dose cyclophosphamide and low-dose radiotherapy. The germline gives CDR1 MDHEN, CDR2 SYDVKM. The V end was cut by 8 bases, the J end by 4 bases, with 14 bases between. The CDR3 is 13 residues long. TCRs were amplified for roughly 22 PCR cycles with a constant-region primer and V-primer adapter. A single record per CDR3 protein comes from TCRdb applying MiXCR to the reads. This table holds some 53,000 distinct CDR3 sequences, 33% found once.

V is TRBV28 and J is TRBJ1-2, with D possibly being TRBD1 (6 bases). The receptor comes from a male donor with rectosigmoid adenocarcinoma. The sequencing used PBMCs, collected after low-dose radiotherapy plus immunotherapy. The CDR3, as DNA: TGTGCCAGCTTTGACAGGACGTCCTATGGCTACACCTTC. Protein sequence: CASFDRTSYGYTF.